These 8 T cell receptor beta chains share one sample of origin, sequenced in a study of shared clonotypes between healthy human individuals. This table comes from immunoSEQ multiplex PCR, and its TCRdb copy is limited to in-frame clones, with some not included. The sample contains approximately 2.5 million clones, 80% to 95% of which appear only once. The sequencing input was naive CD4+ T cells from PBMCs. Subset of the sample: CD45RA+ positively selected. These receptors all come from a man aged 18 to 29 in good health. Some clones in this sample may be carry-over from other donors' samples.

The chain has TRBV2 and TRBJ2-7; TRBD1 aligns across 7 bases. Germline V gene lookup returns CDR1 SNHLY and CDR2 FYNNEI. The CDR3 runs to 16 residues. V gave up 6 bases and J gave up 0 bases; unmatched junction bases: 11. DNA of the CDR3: TGTGCCAGCAGCGACTACAGGGGCCTGAACTCCTACGAGCAGTACTTC. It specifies CASSDYRGLNSYEQYF.

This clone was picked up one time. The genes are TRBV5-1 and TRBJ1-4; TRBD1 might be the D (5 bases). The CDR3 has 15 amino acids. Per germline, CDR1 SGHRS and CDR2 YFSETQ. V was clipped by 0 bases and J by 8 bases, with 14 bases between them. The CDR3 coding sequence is TGCGCCAGCAGCTTGGCCCAGGGTATTGGGGAAAAACTGTTTTTT. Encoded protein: CASSLAQGIGEKLFF.

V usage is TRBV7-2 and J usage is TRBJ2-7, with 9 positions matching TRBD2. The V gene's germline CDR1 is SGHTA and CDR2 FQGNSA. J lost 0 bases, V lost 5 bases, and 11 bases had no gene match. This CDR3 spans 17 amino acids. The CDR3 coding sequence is TGTGCCAGCAGCACACCTCTAGCGGGACCCCTCTCCTACGAGCAGTACTTC. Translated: CASSTPLAGPLSYEQYF.

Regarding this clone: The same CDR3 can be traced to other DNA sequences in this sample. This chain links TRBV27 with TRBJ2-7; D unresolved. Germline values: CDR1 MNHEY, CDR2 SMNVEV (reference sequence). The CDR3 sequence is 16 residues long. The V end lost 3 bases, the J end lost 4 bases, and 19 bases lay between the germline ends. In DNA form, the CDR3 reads TGTGCCAGCAGTTTTGGATGGGGTTCTGGCTCTTACGAGCAGTACTTC. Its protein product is CASSFGWGSGSYEQYF.

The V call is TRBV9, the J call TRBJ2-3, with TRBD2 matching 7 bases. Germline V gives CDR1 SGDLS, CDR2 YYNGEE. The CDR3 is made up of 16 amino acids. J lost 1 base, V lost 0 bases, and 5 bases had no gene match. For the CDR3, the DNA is TGTGCCAGCAGCGTAGCTCCGGGAGGAGGCACAGATACGCAGTATTTT. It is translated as CASSVAPGGGTDTQYF. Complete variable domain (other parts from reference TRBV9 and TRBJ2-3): DSGVTQTPKHLITATGQRVTLRCSPRSGDLSVYWYQQSLDQGLQFLIQYYNGEERAKGNILERFSAQQFPDLHSELNLSSLELGDSALYFCASSVAPGGGTDTQYFGPGTRLTVL.

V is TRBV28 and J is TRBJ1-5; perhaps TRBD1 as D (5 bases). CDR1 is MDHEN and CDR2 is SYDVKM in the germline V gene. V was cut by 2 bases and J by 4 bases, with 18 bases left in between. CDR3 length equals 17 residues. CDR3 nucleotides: TGTGCCAGCAGTTTACGTGGGTTCGACAGCCGTAATCAGCCCCAGCATTTT. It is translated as CASSLRGFDSRNQPQHF. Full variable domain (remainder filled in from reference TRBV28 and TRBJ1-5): DVKVTQSSRYLVKRTGEKVFLECVQDMDHENMFWYRQDPGLGLRLIYFSYDVKMKEKGDIPEGYSVSREKKERFSLILESASTNQTSMYLCASSLRGFDSRNQPQHFGDGTRLSIL.

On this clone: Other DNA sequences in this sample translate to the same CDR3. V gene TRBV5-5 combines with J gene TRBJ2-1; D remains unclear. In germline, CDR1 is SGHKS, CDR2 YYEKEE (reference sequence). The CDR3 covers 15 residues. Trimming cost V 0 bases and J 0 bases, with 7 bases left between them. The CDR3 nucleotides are TGTGCCAGCAGCTTGGAGGGTTACTCCTACAATGAGCAGTTCTTC. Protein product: CASSLEGYSYNEQFF.

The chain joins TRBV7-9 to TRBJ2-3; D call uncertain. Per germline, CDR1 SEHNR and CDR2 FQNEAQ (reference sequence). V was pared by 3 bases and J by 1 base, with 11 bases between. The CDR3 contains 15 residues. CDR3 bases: TGTGCCAGCAGCTTTAGGGCCGTTCGCACAGATACGCAGTATTTT. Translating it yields CASSFRAVRTDTQYF.